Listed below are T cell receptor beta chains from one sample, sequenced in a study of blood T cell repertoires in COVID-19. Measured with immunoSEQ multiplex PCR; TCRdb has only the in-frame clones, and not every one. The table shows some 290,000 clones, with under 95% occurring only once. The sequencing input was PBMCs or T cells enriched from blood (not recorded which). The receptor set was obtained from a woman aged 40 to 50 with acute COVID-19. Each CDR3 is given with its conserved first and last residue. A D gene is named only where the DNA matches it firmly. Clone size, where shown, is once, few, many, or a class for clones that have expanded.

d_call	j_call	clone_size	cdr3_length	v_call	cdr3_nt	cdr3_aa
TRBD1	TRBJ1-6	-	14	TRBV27	TGTGCCAGCAGCGGACAGGGGGCTTATTCACCCCTCCACTTT	CASSGQGAYSPLHF
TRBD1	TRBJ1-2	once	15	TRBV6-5	TGTGCCAGCAGTTCGCCGAACAGGGGGTACTATGGCTACACCTTC	CASSSPNRGYYGYTF
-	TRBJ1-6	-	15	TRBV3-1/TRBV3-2	TGTGCCAGCAGCCAAGCAGGGGTCTATAATTCACCCCTCCACTTT	CASSQAGVYNSPLHF
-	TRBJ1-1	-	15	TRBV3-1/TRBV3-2	TGTGCCAGCAGCCAGGGATGGTCGGGAAACACTGAAGCTTTCTTT	CASSQGWSGNTEAFF
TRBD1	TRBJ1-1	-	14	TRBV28	TGTGCCAGCACCCTGACAGGGGGCCAAACTGAAGCTTTCTTT	CASTLTGGQTEAFF
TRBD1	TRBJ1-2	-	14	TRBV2	TGTGCCAGCAGTGAAAACAGGGGAAACTATGGCTACACCTTC	CASSENRGNYGYTF
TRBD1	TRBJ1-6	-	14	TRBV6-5	TGTGCCAGCAGAGTACAGGGGAATAATTCACCCCTCCACTTT	CASRVQGNNSPLHF
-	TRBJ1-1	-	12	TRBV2	TGTGCCAGCAGTGACCTCAACACTGAAGCTTTCTTT	CASSDLNTEAFF
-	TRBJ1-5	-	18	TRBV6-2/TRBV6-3	TGTGCCAGCAGTTACGTTGCTAGTAGGCGGAGATATGATCAGCCCCAGCATTTT	CASSYVASRRRYDQPQHF
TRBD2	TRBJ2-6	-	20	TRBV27	TGTGCCAGCAGTTTACGCGACCTGGGAGGGGTAAACTCTGGGGCCAACGTCCTGACTTTC	CASSLRDLGGVNSGANVLTF
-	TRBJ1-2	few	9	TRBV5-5	TGTGCCTGCACTCGGGGCTACACCTTC	CACTRGYTF
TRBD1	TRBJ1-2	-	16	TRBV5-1	TGCGCCAGCAGCCAAAGACCTCAACAGGGGAGCTATGGCTACACCTTC	CASSQRPQQGSYGYTF
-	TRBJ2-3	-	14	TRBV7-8	TGTGCCAGCAGCCCGCCGGGGGTCGCAGATACGCAGTATTTT	CASSPPGVADTQYF
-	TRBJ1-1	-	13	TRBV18	TGTGCCAGCTCACTAGGGGGGGGGACTGAAGCTTTCTTT	CASSLGGGTEAFF
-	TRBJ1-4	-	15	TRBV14	TGTGCCAGCAGCCGGCGACAGTGGCCTAATGAAAAACTGTTTTTT	CASSRRQWPNEKLFF
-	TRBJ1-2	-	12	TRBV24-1	TGTGCCACCAGTGACACCAACTATGACTACACCTTC	CATSDTNYDYTF
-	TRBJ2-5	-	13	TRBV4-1	TGCGCCAGCAGCCGAGCAGGGTTTGAGACCCAGTACTTC	CASSRAGFETQYF
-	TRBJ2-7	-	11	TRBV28	TGTGCCAGCAGTTGGACGGGAGAGCAGTACTTC	CASSWTGEQYF
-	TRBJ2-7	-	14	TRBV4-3	TGCGCCAGCAGCCCTAAAACGGAAGGGGGCGAGCAGTACTTC	CASSPKTEGGEQYF
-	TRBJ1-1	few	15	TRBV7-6	TGTGCCAGCAGCTTAGGGGCAGAAGGACCCGGGAAAGCTTTCTTT	CASSLGAEGPGKAFF
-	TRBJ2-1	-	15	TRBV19	TGTGCCAGTAGTCCCCGGGACAACCCGAACAGTGAGCAGTTCTTC	CASSPRDNPNSEQFF
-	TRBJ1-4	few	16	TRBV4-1	TGCGCCAGCAGCCAACCTGAGCGGAGGAACAATGAAAAACTGTTTTTT	CASSQPERRNNEKLFF